Following are 14 T cell receptor beta chains from one sample sequenced in a study of CD8+ T cells in alopecia areata. RNA was extracted and reverse transcribed into cDNA as the sequencing template. Here immunoSEQ multiplex PCR was the method, and the copy in TCRdb shows in-frame clones only, minus some. This table holds roughly 92,000 clones, around 71% found once. Treatment noted: oral pan-JAK inhibitor, 5-10 mg twice daily. The sample here was CD8+ T cells sorted from blood, taken between weeks 44 and 45, from a patient treated with tofacitinib. Source of these receptors: a human donor with alopecia areata.

The CDR3 DNA is TGTGCCAGCAGCTTAAACCCCAGGGGGATTCGCACAGATACGCAGTATTTT. This encodes CASSLNPRGIRTDTQYF. V usage is TRBV7-3 and J usage is TRBJ2-3; TRBD1 matches 7 bases. The V gene's germline CDR1 is SGHTA and CDR2 FQGTGA. The CDR3 spans 17 residues. V lost 1 base, J lost 1 base, and 8 bases stayed unmatched.

The chain has TRBV14 and TRBJ1-5; tentatively, D is TRBD1 (5 bases). The ends were cut back, 1 base at V and 9 bases at J, with 10 bases in the middle. Germline CDR1 is SGHDN and CDR2 is FVKESK. There are 13 residues in the CDR3. The CDR3 DNA is TGTGCCAGCAGCCAAGTCGAGGGACGGCCCCAGCATTTT. Amino acid sequence: CASSQVEGRPQHF.

The chain recombines TRBV29-1 with TRBJ2-2, with 10 positions matching TRBD2. The CDR3 runs 15 residues. Germline V lookup: CDR1 SQVTM, CDR2 ANQGSEA. The V segment lost 7 bases and the J segment 1 base; nucleotides outside the gene matches: 6. The CDR3 here is CSAMGLALNTGELFF. The CDR3 DNA is TGCAGCGCAATGGGACTAGCGTTGAACACCGGGGAGCTGTTTTTT.

The chain links TRBV14 to TRBJ1-2; D might be TRBD1 (5 bases). With 4 bases removed from V and 6 bases from J, the gap between germline ends came to 12 bases. The CDR3 extends over 13 amino acids. CDR1 and CDR2 (germline): SGHDN, FVKESK. The CDR3 is CASSPTAIDGYTF. The CDR3 DNA sequence: TGTGCCAGCAGCCCGACAGCAATAGATGGCTACACCTTC.

The chain joins TRBV4-3 to TRBJ1-2; no firm D call. The ends were cut back, 1 base at V and 6 bases at J, with 6 bases in the middle. CDR3 length equals 12 residues. Germline-derived CDR1 and CDR2 are LGHNA and YSLEER. The CDR3 DNA sequence: TGCGCCAGCAGCCAAGGAGCGGATGGCTACACCTTC. This codes for CASSQGADGYTF.

This clone was counted between two and nine times. The chain's CDR3 is CASSLEVQAEAFF. CDR3 DNA sequence: TGCGCCAGCAGCTTGGAGGTCCAAGCTGAAGCTTTCTTT. The rearrangement uses TRBV5-1 and TRBJ1-1; D is ambiguous. Germline V gene sequence: CDR1 SGHRS, CDR2 YFSETQ. V gave up 0 bases and J gave up 6 bases, with 9 bases separating them. The CDR3 has 13 amino acids.

V is TRBV6-6 and J is TRBJ1-1; a weak D match, TRBD1 (5 bases). The CDR3 extends over 15 amino acids. Trimming left V 0 bases short and J 10 bases short, with 18 bases between. The germline V gene encodes CDR1 MNHNY and CDR2 SVGAGI (reference sequence). CDR3 nucleotides: TGTGCCAGCAGTTACTCGAGTGGGGGGACGGTGGGAGCTTTCTTT. Residues: CASSYSSGGTVGAFF.

The J gene is TRBJ2-7, the V gene TRBV20-1, with 8 bases fitting TRBD1. J was trimmed by 10 bases and V by 3 bases; bases with no gene match: 5. The CDR3 is made up of 11 amino acids. Germline loops: CDR1 DFQATT, CDR2 SNEGSKA (reference sequence). Here the CDR3 DNA reads TGCAGTGCTAGGGGTGGACAGGGACAGTACTTC. Its translation: CSARGGQGQYF.

The chain joins TRBV29-1 to TRBJ1-2; no clear D. The CDR3 consists of 13 residues. Trimming stripped 6 bases from V and 8 bases from J, with 19 bases between. The V gene's germline CDR1 is SQVTM and CDR2 ANQGSEA. The CDR3 is CSVPIAGVRGYTF. CDR3 DNA sequence: TGCAGCGTCCCCATCGCGGGCGTAAGGGGCTACACCTTC.

This chain connects TRBV7-9 to TRBJ1-4, with a weak D call TRBD1 (6 bases). The CDR3 loop spans 13 amino acids. Trimming left V 4 bases short and J 7 bases short, with 10 bases between. The V gene's germline CDR1 is SEHNR and CDR2 FQNEAQ (reference sequence). The CDR3, as DNA: TGTGCCAGCAGCTCCGACAGGCCTGAAAAACTGTTTTTT. It translates to CASSSDRPEKLFF.

This clone was seen only a few times. This chain connects TRBV29-1 to TRBJ2-7; TRBD2 is a possible D gene (6 bases). The CDR3 totals 14 residues. V was trimmed by 5 bases and J by 2 bases, leaving 16 bases between them. Germline V lookup: CDR1 SQVTM, CDR2 ANQGSEA. CDR3 amino acids: CSVLPGVNAYEQYF. In DNA, the CDR3 is TGCAGCGTTCTCCCGGGAGTTAACGCCTACGAGCAGTACTTC.

The J gene is TRBJ2-1, the V gene TRBV19, with D maybe TRBD1 (6 bases). The CDR3 contains 13 residues. Germline assignment: CDR1 LNHDA and CDR2 SQIVND (reference sequence). V lost 9 bases to trimming and J lost 2 bases, with 11 bases between them. CDR3 nucleotide sequence: TGTGCCAGCCAGACAGGAACCTACAATGAGCAGTTCTTC. Translation: CASQTGTYNEQFF.

This chain links TRBV7-9 with TRBJ2-7; 7 positions agree with TRBD1. From germline, CDR1 is SEHNR and CDR2 FQNEAQ (reference sequence). J lost 5 bases, V lost 5 bases, and 6 bases had no gene match. CDR3 length: 13 amino acids. The chain's CDR3 is CASSILRGNEQYF. CDR3 nucleotides: TGTGCCAGCAGCATACTCAGGGGGAACGAGCAGTACTTC.

The J gene is TRBJ1-2, the V gene TRBV9; D unresolved. V was shortened by 1 base and J by 0 bases, with 7 bases between the two germline ends. Germline V gives CDR1 SGDLS, CDR2 YYNGEE. The CDR3 spans 14 residues. In DNA form, the CDR3 reads TGTGCCAGCAGCGTATCCAGTTCTAACTATGGCTACACCTTC. It encodes CASSVSSSNYGYTF.